This is a list of T cell receptor beta chains from one sample in a study of blood T cells in healthy people across ages. TCRdb reprocessed the 5' RACE reads via MiXCR and lists one record per CDR3 protein. Among hundreds of thousands of distinct CDR3 sequences listed, 52% were seen once. Source material: blood. The source of these receptors is a woman older than 75 in good health. Both conserved end residues are part of each CDR3. The order of the fields is CDR3 length, D gene, clone size, V gene, J gene, CDR3 DNA, CDR3 protein. D genes are given only for firm matches. Not all rows give a size; the values are once, few, many and, for expanded clones, a class.

length: 14; D: TRBD1; size: few; V: TRBV12-3/TRBV12-4; J: TRBJ1-6; DNA: TGTGCCAGCGGATACAGGGGATATAATTCACCCCTCCACTTT; CDR3: CASGYRGYNSPLHF
length: 15; D: TRBD1; size: NA; V: TRBV5-4; J: TRBJ2-7; DNA: TGTGCCAGCAGCTGGGGGGACAGGGTCCCCTACGAGCAGTACTTC; CDR3: CASSWGDRVPYEQYF
length: 15; D: NA; size: NA; V: TRBV7-2; J: TRBJ2-7; DNA: TGTGCCAGCAGCGTACAACAGGGTCTTAGTCGCGAGCAGTACTTC; CDR3: CASSVQQGLSREQYF
length: 13; D: NA; size: NA; V: TRBV7-3; J: TRBJ2-5; DNA: TGTGCCAGCAGCTTTTCGAGTCAAGCGACCCAGTACTTC; CDR3: CASSFSSQATQYF
length: 13; D: NA; size: few; V: TRBV11-2; J: TRBJ1-5; DNA: TGTGCCAGCAGCTTAGATATCAATCAGCCCCAGCATTTT; CDR3: CASSLDINQPQHF
length: 16; D: TRBD2; size: many; V: TRBV10-3; J: TRBJ2-5; DNA: TGTCTCCGATGTTTGTATGGCGGGGGGAACCAAGAGACCCAGTACTTC; CDR3: CLRCLYGGGNQETQYF
length: 14; D: TRBD2; size: many; V: TRBV29-1; J: TRBJ2-7; DNA: TGCAGCGTTGAAGGGGGGGGACTCGACTACGAGCAGTACTTC; CDR3: CSVEGGGLDYEQYF
length: 15; D: TRBD2; size: many; V: TRBV7-2; J: TRBJ2-1; DNA: TGTGCCAGCAGCCCAAGACTAGCGGGAGAAAATGAGCAGTTCTTC; CDR3: CASSPRLAGENEQFF
length: 14; D: TRBD1; size: NA; V: TRBV6-5; J: TRBJ2-5; DNA: TGTGCCAGCAAGACACAGGGGGACAATCAGCCCCAGTACTTC; CDR3: CASKTQGDNQPQYF
length: 15; D: NA; size: many; V: TRBV5-1; J: TRBJ1-5; DNA: TGCGCCAGCAGCTTGGGGTTCGGGGGGCCTCAGCCCCAGCATTTT; CDR3: CASSLGFGGPQPQHF
length: 11; D: NA; size: few; V: TRBV2; J: TRBJ2-1; DNA: TGTGCCAGCAGGGCGTACAATGGGCAGTTCTTC; CDR3: CASRAYNGQFF
length: 15; D: NA; size: many; V: TRBV9; J: TRBJ2-7; DNA: TGTGCCAGCAGCGTAGCCCCCAGCCCTTCCTACGAGCAGTACTTC; CDR3: CASSVAPSPSYEQYF
length: 18; D: TRBD2; size: few; V: TRBV5-1; J: TRBJ2-7; DNA: TGCGCCAGCAGCTTGGCACCCAGGACTAGCGGGAGCCCCAATGAGCAGTACTTC; CDR3: CASSLAPRTSGSPNEQYF
length: 15; D: NA; size: NA; V: TRBV9; J: TRBJ2-7; DNA: TGTGCCAGCAGCGTTGGCCCTAAGCGCTCCTACGAGCAGTACTTC; CDR3: CASSVGPKRSYEQYF
length: 16; D: NA; size: many; V: TRBV24-1; J: TRBJ2-1; DNA: TGTGCCACCAGTGATTGGGGCGCATTATCCTACAATGAGCAGTTCTTC; CDR3: CATSDWGALSYNEQFF
length: 13; D: NA; size: many; V: TRBV5-1; J: TRBJ1-6; DNA: TGCGCCAGCAGCTTAACATTCTATTCACCCCTCCACTTT; CDR3: CASSLTFYSPLHF
length: 15; D: NA; size: few; V: TRBV7-2; J: TRBJ2-1; DNA: TGTGCCAGCAGTAGTAGCGTGAGCTCCTACAATGAGCAGTTCTTC; CDR3: CASSSSVSSYNEQFF
length: 15; D: NA; size: many; V: TRBV20-1; J: TRBJ2-3; DNA: TGCAGTGCTAGTCTTGGATCCGTAATGGCAGATACGCAGTATTTT; CDR3: CSASLGSVMADTQYF
length: 14; D: NA; size: few; V: TRBV5-1; J: TRBJ1-1; DNA: TGCGCCAGCAGCCTGAGACAGCTGAACACTGAAGCTTTCTTT; CDR3: CASSLRQLNTEAFF
length: 13; D: TRBD2; size: NA; V: TRBV20-1; J: TRBJ2-5; DNA: TGCAGTGCTAGTGACGAACCCGGGAGGGAGCAGTACTTC; CDR3: CSASDEPGREQYF
length: 13; D: TRBD1; size: many; V: TRBV20-1; J: TRBJ2-7; DNA: TGCAGTGCTGCCGGGGACAGTACCTACGAGCAGTACTTC; CDR3: CSAAGDSTYEQYF
length: 15; D: NA; size: many; V: TRBV4-1; J: TRBJ2-7; DNA: TGCGCCAGCAGCCAAGAATGGGGACGGACCTACGAGCAGTACTTC; CDR3: CASSQEWGRTYEQYF
length: 13; D: NA; size: once; V: TRBV7-2; J: TRBJ1-2; DNA: TGTGCCAGCAGCGTAGCCGGGTCGGGTGGCTACACCTTC; CDR3: CASSVAGSGGYTF
length: 17; D: TRBD2; size: NA; V: TRBV5-1; J: TRBJ2-1; DNA: TGCGCCAGCAGCTTGTCCTTACTAGCGCGCTCCTACAATGAGCAGTTCTTC; CDR3: CASSLSLLARSYNEQFF
length: 15; D: TRBD2; size: NA; V: TRBV7-2; J: TRBJ2-5; DNA: TGTGCCAGCAGCCTCCAGACTAGCCGACAAGAGACCCAGTACTTC; CDR3: CASSLQTSRQETQYF
length: 13; D: NA; size: few; V: TRBV2; J: TRBJ2-7; DNA: TGTGCCAGCAAAGGCAGTGGGGTCTACGAGCAGTACTTC; CDR3: CASKGSGVYEQYF
length: 13; D: NA; size: once; V: TRBV12-3/TRBV12-4; J: TRBJ1-5; DNA: TGTGCCAGCAGTTTAGCACCGCCTCAGCCCCAGCATTTT; CDR3: CASSLAPPQPQHF
length: 13; D: TRBD1; size: NA; V: TRBV6-1; J: TRBJ2-5; DNA: TGTGCCACCAGGGACAGGGGAAAAGAGACCCAGTACTTC; CDR3: CATRDRGKETQYF
length: 14; D: NA; size: few; V: TRBV6-4; J: TRBJ2-3; DNA: TGTGCCAGCCGACAGTCCGTTAACACAGATACGCAGTATTTT; CDR3: CASRQSVNTDTQYF
length: 15; D: TRBD2; size: many; V: TRBV7-2; J: TRBJ2-4; DNA: TGTGCCAGCAGCGCTTTTAGCGGGGCTCGAAACATTCAGTACTTC; CDR3: CASSAFSGARNIQYF
length: 14; D: TRBD1; size: NA; V: TRBV20-1; J: TRBJ2-7; DNA: TGCAGTGCTAGATCCGGGACAGCCTCCTACGAGCAGTACTTC; CDR3: CSARSGTASYEQYF
length: 15; D: NA; size: NA; V: TRBV7-9; J: TRBJ2-7; DNA: TGTGCCAGCAGCTTACAGGACAAAAGCTCCTACGAGCAGTACTTC; CDR3: CASSLQDKSSYEQYF
length: 16; D: TRBD2; size: many; V: TRBV28; J: TRBJ2-7; DNA: TGTGCCAGCAGTTCGGTAGCGGGAGAGACCCCCTACGAGCAGTACTTC; CDR3: CASSSVAGETPYEQYF
length: 15; D: TRBD1; size: few; V: TRBV20-1; J: TRBJ2-2; DNA: TGCAGTGCTAGGGCCGGGACAGGGTGGACCGGGGAGCTGTTTTTT; CDR3: CSARAGTGWTGELFF
length: 17; D: TRBD1; size: once; V: TRBV7-2; J: TRBJ2-6; DNA: TGTGCCAGCAGCTTCCGGACAGGGGGGGGGGGGGCCAACGTCCTGACTTTC; CDR3: CASSFRTGGGGANVLTF
length: 16; D: TRBD2; size: NA; V: TRBV3-1; J: TRBJ2-2; DNA: TGTGCCAGCAGCCACGTAGCGGGATCAAACACCGGGGAGCTGTTTTTT; CDR3: CASSHVAGSNTGELFF
length: 16; D: NA; size: NA; V: TRBV28; J: TRBJ2-6; DNA: TGTGCCAGCAGTTTAATTGGGAACTCTGGGGCCAACGTCCTGACTTTC; CDR3: CASSLIGNSGANVLTF
length: 17; D: NA; size: few; V: TRBV10-3; J: TRBJ2-2; DNA: TGTGCCATCAGTGAGTCGACTCAGGGCGCGGACACCGGGGAGCTGTTTTTT; CDR3: CAISESTQGADTGELFF
length: 12; D: NA; size: NA; V: TRBV5-6; J: TRBJ2-7; DNA: TGTGCCAGCAGCTTTTCCGTTTTGGAGCAGTACTTC; CDR3: CASSFSVLEQYF
length: 16; D: NA; size: many; V: TRBV28; J: TRBJ2-3; DNA: TGTGCCAGCAGTTCACCGTCGGGCTCGGGCACAGATACGCAGTATTTT; CDR3: CASSSPSGSGTDTQYF